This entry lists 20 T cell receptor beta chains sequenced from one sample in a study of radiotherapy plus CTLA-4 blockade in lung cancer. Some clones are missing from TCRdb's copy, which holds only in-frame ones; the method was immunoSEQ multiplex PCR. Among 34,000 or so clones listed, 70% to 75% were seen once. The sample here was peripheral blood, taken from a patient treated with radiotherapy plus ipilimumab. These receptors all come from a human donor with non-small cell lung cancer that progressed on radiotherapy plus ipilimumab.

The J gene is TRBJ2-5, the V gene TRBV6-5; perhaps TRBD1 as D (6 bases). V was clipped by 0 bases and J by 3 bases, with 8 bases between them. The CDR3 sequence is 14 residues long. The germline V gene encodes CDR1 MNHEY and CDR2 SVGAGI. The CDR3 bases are TGTGCCAGCAGTTACTCTAACAGGGAAGAGACCCAGTACTTC. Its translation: CASSYSNREETQYF.

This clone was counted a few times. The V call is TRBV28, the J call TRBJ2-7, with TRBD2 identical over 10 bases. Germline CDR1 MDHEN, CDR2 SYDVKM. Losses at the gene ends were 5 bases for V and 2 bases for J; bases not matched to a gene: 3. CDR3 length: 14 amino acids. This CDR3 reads CASSTSGITYEQYF. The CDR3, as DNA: TGTGCCAGCAGTACTAGCGGGATTACCTACGAGCAGTACTTC. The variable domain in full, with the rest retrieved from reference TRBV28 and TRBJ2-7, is DVKVTQSSRYLVKRTGEKVFLECVQDMDHENMFWYRQDPGLGLRLIYFSYDVKMKEKGDIPEGYSVSREKKERFSLILESASTNQTSMYLCASSTSGITYEQYFGPGTRLTVT.

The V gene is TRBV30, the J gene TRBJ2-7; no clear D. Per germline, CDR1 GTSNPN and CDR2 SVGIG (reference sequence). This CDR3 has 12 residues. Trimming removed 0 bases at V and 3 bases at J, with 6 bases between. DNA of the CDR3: TGTGCCTGGAGTGTACAAAGCTACGAGCAGTACTTC. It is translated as CAWSVQSYEQYF.

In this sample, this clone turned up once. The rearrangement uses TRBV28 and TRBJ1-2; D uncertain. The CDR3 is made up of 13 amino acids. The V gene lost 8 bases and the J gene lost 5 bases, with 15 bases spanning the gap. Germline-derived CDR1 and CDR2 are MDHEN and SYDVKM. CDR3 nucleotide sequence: TGTGCCAGCCAACCCGGGCTCCAGTATGGCTACACCTTC. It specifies CASQPGLQYGYTF.

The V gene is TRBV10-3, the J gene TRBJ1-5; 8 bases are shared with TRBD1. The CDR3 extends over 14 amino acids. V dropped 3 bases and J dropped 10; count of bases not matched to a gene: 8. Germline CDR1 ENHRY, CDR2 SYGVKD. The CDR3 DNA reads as TGTGCCATCAGTGACGAAGGACAGGGCATACCCCAGCATTTT. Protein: CAISDEGQGIPQHF.

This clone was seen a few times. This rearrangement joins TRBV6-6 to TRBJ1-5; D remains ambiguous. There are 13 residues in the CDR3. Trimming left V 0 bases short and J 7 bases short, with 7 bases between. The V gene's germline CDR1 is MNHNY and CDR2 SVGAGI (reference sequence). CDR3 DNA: TGTGCCAGCAGTTACTCGGTGGGCCAGCCCCAGCATTTT. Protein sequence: CASSYSVGQPQHF.

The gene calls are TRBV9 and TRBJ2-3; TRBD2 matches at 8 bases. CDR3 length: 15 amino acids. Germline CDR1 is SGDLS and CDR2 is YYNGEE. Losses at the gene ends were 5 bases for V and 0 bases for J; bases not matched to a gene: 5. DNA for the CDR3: TGTGCCAGCAGTGCGGGGGGAAGTAGCACAGATACGCAGTATTTT. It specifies CASSAGGSSTDTQYF.

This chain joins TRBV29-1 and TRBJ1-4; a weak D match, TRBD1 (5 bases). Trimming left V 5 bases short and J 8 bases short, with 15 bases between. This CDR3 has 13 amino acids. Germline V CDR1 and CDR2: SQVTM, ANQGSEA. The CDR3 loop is CSVRPGPREKLFF. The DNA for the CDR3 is TGCAGCGTTCGTCCAGGGCCAAGGGAAAAACTGTTTTTT.

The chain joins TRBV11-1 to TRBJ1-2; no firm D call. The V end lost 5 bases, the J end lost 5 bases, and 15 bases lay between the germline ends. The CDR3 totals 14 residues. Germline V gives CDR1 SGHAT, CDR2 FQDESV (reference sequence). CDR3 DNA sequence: TGTGCCAGCAGCCCCCGCGGTACGACTTATGGCTACACCTTC. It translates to CASSPRGTTYGYTF.

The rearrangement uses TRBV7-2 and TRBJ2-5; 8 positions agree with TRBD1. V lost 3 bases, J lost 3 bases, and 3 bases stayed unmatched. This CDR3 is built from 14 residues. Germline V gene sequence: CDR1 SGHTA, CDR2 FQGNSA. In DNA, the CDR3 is TGTGCCAGCAGCTTCAACAGGGGGAAAGAGACCCAGTACTTC. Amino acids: CASSFNRGKETQYF.

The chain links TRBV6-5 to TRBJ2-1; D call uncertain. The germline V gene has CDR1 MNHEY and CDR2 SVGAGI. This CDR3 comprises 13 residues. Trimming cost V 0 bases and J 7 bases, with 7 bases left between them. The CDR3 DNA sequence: TGTGCCAGCAGTTACTCTGGTCTAAATGAGCAGTTCTTC. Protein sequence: CASSYSGLNEQFF.

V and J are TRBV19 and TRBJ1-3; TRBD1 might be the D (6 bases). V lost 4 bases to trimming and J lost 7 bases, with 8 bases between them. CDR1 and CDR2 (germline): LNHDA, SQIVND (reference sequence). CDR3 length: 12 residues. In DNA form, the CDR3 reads TGTGCCAGTAGTACCCAGGGGAACACCATATATTTT. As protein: CASSTQGNTIYF.

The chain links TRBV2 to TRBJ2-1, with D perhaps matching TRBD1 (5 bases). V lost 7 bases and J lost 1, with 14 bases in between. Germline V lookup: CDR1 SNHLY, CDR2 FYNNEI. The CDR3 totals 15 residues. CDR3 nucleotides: TGTGCCAGCATCCCAGGGCTCGATTCCTACAATGAGCAGTTCTTC. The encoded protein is CASIPGLDSYNEQFF.

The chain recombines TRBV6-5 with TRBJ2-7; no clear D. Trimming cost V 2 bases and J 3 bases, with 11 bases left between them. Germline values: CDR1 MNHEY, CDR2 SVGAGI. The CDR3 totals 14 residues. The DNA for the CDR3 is TGTGCCAGCAGTTACCAACTGGGCGACTACGAGCAGTACTTC. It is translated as CASSYQLGDYEQYF.

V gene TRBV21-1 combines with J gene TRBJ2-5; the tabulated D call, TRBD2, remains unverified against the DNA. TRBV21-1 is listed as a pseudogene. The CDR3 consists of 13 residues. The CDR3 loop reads CASKGRYQETQYF. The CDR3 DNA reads TGTGCCAGCAAGGGGAGGTACCAAGAGACCCAGTACTTC.

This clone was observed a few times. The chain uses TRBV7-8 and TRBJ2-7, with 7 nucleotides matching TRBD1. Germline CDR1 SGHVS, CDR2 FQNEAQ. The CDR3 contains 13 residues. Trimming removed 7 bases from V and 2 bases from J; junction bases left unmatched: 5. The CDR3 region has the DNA TGTGCCAGCACTTGGGACAGTCCCTACGAGCAGTACTTC. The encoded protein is CASTWDSPYEQYF.

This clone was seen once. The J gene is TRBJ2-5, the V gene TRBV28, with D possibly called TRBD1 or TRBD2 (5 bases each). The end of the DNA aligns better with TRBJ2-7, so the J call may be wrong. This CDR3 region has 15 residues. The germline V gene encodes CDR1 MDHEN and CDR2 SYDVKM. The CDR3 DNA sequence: TGTGCCAGCAGTTTGTCAAGAGGGGTAGCCTACGAGCAGTACTTC. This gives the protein CASSLSRGVAYEQYF.

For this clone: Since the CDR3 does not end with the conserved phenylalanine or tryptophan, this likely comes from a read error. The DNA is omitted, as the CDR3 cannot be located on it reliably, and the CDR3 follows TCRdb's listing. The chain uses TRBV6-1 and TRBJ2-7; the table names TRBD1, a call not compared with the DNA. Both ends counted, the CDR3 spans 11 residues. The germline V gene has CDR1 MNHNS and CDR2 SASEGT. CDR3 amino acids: CASRGQSQGDL.

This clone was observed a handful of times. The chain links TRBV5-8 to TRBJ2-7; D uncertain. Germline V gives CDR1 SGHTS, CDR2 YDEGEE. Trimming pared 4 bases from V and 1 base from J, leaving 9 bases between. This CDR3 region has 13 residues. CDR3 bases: TGTGCCAGCAGCCCAGGACGGTCCTACGAGCAGTACTTC. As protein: CASSPGRSYEQYF.

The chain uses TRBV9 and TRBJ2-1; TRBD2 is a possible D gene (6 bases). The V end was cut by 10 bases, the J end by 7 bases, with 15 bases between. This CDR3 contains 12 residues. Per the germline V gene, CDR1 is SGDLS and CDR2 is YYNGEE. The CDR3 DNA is TGTGCCGCGGGAAGGGGAGCTAATGAGCAGTTCTTC. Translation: CAAGRGANEQFF.